This T cell receptor (beta chain) came from a study of regulatory T cells in long-lasting Graves disease. With respect to this clonotype: What it binds is not known.

Study results and limitations: Persistent disease was characterized by preferential usage of TRBV28, TRBJ1-2 and TRBJ2-5.

Germline lookup yields CDR1 SGHAT and CDR2 FQNNGV. Trimming took 5 bases from V and 0 from J, leaving 15 bases between them. The CDR3 sequence is 16 residues long. Regarding time point: persistent/refractory GD, antithyroid drugs over 5 years with positive TRAb. PBMC-extracted RNA yielded the TCR library. Investigators prepared the TCR beta libraries by applying iRepertoire HTBI primers and Arm-PCR of CDR3 regions. A single record per CDR3 protein comes from TCRdb applying MiXCR to the multiplex PCR reads. The sample contains 300,000 to 350,000 distinct CDR3 sequences, roughly a fifth of which appear only once.

This sample comprised peripheral blood mononuclear cells (PBMCs), obtained when the disease was refractory, from a patient treated with antithyroid drugs. The receptor comes from a female donor with Graves disease. The chain carries TRBV11-2 and TRBJ2-3; D possibly uses TRBD1 or TRBD2 (5 bases each). The CDR3 spells CASSHWGYASTDTQYF. The CDR3 DNA follows: TGTGCCAGCAGCCATTGGGGGTACGCTAGCACAGATACGCAGTATTTT.